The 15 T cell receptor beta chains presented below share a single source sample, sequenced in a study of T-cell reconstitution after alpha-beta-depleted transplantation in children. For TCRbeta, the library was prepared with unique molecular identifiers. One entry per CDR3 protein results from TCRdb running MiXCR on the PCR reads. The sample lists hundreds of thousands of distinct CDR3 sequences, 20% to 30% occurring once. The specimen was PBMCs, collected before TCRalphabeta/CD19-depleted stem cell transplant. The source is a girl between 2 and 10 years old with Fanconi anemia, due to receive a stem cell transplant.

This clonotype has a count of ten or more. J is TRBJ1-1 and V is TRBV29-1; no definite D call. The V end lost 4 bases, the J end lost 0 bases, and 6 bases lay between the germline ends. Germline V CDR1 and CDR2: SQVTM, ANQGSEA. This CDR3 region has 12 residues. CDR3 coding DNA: TGCAGCGTTGGACACATGAACACTGAAGCTTTCTTT. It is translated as CSVGHMNTEAFF.

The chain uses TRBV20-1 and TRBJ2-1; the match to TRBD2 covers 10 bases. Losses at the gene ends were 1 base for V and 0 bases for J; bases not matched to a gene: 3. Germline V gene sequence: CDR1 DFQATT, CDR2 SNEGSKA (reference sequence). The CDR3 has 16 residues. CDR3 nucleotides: TGCAGTGCTAGAGGGGGACTAGCGAGCTCCTACAATGAGCAGTTCTTC. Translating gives CSARGGLASSYNEQFF.

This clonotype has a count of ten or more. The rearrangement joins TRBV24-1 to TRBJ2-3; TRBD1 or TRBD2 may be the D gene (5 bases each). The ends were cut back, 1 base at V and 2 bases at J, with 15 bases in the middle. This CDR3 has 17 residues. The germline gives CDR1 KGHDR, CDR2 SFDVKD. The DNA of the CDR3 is TGTGCCACCAGTGATTTTGAGTGGGGGAAGCCCACAGATACGCAGTATTTT. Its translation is CATSDFEWGKPTDTQYF.

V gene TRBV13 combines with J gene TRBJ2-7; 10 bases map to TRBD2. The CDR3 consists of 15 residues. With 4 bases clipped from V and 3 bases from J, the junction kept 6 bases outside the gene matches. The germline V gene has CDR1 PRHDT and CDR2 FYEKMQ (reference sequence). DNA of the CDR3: TGTGCCAGCAGCTCACCAGCGGGGGGGCACTACGAGCAGTACTTC. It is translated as CASSSPAGGHYEQYF.

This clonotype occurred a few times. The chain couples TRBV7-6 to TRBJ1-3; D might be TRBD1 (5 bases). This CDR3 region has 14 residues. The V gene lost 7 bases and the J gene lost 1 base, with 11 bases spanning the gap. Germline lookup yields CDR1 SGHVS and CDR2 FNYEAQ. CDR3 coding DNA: TGTGCCAGCAAGCTCAGGGTTTCTGGAAACACCATATATTTT. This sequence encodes CASKLRVSGNTIYF.

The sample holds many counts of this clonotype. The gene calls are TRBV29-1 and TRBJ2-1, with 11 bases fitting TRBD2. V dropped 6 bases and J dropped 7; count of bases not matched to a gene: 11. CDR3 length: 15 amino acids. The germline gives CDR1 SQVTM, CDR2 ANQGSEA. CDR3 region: CSVLLAGGPWNEQFF. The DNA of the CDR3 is TGCAGCGTCTTATTAGCGGGAGGGCCGTGGAATGAGCAGTTCTTC.

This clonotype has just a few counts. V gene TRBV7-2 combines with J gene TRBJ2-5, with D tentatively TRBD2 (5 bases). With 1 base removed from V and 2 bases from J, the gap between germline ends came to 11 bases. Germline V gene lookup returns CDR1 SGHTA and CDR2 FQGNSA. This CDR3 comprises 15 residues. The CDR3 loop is CASSLVVTTQETQYF. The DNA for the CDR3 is TGTGCCAGCAGCTTAGTGGTGACTACACAAGAGACCCAGTACTTC. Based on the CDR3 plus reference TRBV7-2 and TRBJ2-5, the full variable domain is GAGVSQSPSNKVTEKGKDVELRCDPISGHTALYWYRQSLGQGLEFLIYFQGNSAPDKSGLPSDRFSAERTGGSVSTLTIQRTQQEDSAVYLCASSLVVTTQETQYFGPGTRLLVL.

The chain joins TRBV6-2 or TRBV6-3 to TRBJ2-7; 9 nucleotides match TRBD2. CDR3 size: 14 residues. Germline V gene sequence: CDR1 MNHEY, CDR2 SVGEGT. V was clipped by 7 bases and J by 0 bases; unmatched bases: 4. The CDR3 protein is CASKKTSGSYEQYF. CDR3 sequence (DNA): TGTGCCAGCAAAAAGACTAGCGGCTCCTACGAGCAGTACTTC.

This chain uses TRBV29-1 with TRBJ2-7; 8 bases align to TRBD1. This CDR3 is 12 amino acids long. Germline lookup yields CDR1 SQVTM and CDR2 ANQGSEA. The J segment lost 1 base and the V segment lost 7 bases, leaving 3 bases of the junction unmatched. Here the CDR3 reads CSAGQVSYEQYF. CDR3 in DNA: TGCAGCGCGGGACAGGTATCCTACGAGCAGTACTTC.

This chain's CDR3 is CSAHGTRSITDTQYF. The DNA for the CDR3 is TGCAGCGCCCACGGGACTAGATCGATCACAGATACGCAGTATTTT. This chain joins TRBV29-1 and TRBJ2-3, with 8 positions matching TRBD2. Germline V gene data show CDR1 as SQVTM and CDR2 as ANQGSEA. The ends lost 7 bases at V and 2 bases at J; junction bases unmatched: 11. This CDR3 is 15 amino acids long.

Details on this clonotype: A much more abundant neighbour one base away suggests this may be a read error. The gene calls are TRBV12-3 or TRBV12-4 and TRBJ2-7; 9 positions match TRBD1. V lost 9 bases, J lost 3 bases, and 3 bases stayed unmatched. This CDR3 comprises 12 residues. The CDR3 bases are TGTGCCAGTGGACAGGGGATCTACGAGCAGTACTTC. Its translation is CASGQGIYEQYF.

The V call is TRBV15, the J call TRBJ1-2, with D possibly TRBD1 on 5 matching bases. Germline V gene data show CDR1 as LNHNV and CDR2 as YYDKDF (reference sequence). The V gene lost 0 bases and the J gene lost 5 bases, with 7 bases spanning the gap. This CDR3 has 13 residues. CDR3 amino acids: CATSRDRVYGYTF. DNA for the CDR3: TGTGCCACCAGCAGAGACAGGGTTTATGGCTACACCTTC.

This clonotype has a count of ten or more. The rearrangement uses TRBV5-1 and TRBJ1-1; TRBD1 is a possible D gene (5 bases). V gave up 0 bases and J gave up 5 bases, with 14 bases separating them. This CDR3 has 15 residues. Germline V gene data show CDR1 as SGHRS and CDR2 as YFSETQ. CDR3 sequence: CASSLGGRRVTEAFF. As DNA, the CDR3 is TGCGCCAGCAGCTTGGGTGGGCGCAGGGTAACTGAAGCTTTCTTT.

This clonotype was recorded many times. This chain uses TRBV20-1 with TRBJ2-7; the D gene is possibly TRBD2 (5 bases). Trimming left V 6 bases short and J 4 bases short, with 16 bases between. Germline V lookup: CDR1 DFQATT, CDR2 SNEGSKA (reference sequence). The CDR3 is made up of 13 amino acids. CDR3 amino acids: CSAIIRGGYEQYF. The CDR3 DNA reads TGCAGTGCGATTATTCGAGGCGGGTACGAGCAGTACTTC.

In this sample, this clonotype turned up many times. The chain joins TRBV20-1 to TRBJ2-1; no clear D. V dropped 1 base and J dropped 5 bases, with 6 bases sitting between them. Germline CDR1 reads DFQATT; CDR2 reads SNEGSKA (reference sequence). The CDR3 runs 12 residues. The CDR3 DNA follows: TGCAGTGCTAGAGCGGCGCACAATGAGCAGTTCTTC. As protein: CSARAAHNEQFF.